Shown below are 13 T cell receptor beta chains from a single sample sequenced in a study of early T cells in non-severe SARS-CoV-2 infection. TCRdb redid the calling of the 5' RACE reads with MiXCR, one entry per CDR3 protein. The repertoire includes 40,000 to 55,000 distinct CDR3 sequences, roughly 7% of them detected once, and around 7.9% sits in the top ten. Material: whole blood. Source of these receptors: an adult who was a healthcare worker with PCR-confirmed SARS-CoV-2 infection or an uninfected control (not recorded which).

The gene calls are TRBV29-1 and TRBJ1-1; 9 positions agree with TRBD1. CDR1 SQVTM and CDR2 ANQGSEA come from the germline V gene. V lost 1 base, J lost 4 bases, and 7 bases stayed unmatched. CDR3 length equals 15 residues. The CDR3 protein is CSVEGSQGAFTEAFF. The CDR3 DNA is TGCAGCGTTGAAGGCTCACAGGGGGCTTTCACTGAAGCTTTCTTT.

The gene calls are TRBV29-1 and TRBJ2-2, with D tentatively TRBD1 or TRBD2 (5 bases each). This CDR3 is 15 amino acids long. Germline V gene lookup returns CDR1 SQVTM and CDR2 ANQGSEA. With 0 bases removed from V and 4 bases from J, the gap between germline ends came to 12 bases. Here the CDR3 DNA reads TGCAGCGTTGAAGATTGGACCGGGACCACCGGGGAGCTGTTTTTT. Protein sequence: CSVEDWTGTTGELFF.

The J gene is TRBJ2-1, the V gene TRBV20-1, with TRBD2 identical over 12 bases. Trimming took 7 bases from V and 0 from J; bases not matched to a gene: 16. Germline lookup yields CDR1 DFQATT and CDR2 SNEGSKA (reference sequence). The CDR3 sequence is 19 residues long. The CDR3 protein is CSGQRPMTSGGGSYNEQFF. The CDR3 DNA reads TGCAGTGGCCAAAGACCTATGACTAGCGGGGGAGGCTCCTACAATGAGCAGTTCTTC.

The rearrangement links TRBV20-1 to TRBJ2-3; D might be TRBD2 (6 bases). Trimming left V 3 bases short and J 2 bases short, with 24 bases between. Germline V CDR1 and CDR2: DFQATT, SNEGSKA (reference sequence). CDR3 size: 18 residues. Here the CDR3 DNA reads TGCAGTGCTAGTCCCGGGTTTGGGCGGGGATTTCCCACAGATACGCAGTATTTT. Protein: CSASPGFGRGFPTDTQYF.

In its sample, this clonotype was seen many times. This CDR3 reads CASSYGGHSYEQYF. The CDR3 nucleotides are TGTGCCAGCAGTTACGGGGGACATTCCTACGAGCAGTACTTC. This chain connects TRBV6-6 to TRBJ2-7, with a tentative D call TRBD1 (6 bases). Germline-derived CDR1 and CDR2 are MNHNY and SVGAGI (reference sequence). The CDR3 is made up of 14 amino acids. V was cut by 2 bases and J by 1 base, with 9 bases left in between.

This clonotype was counted ten times or more. The V gene is TRBV27, the J gene TRBJ1-1, with 7 bases fitting TRBD1. CDR3 length: 12 amino acids. Germline CDR1 and CDR2: MNHEY and SMNVEV (reference sequence). The ends lost 5 bases at V and 9 bases at J; junction bases unmatched: 6. As DNA, the CDR3 is TGTGCCAGCAGTCACCGGGACAGCCAAGCTTTCTTT. This encodes CASSHRDSQAFF.

There are many counts of this clonotype. The chain uses TRBV4-3 and TRBJ1-1, with 9 bases that match TRBD1. Germline-derived CDR1 and CDR2 are LGHNA and YSLEER. The length of the CDR3 is 15 residues. J lost 8 bases, V lost 0 bases, and 7 bases had no gene match. The CDR3 reads CASSQDGTGLMEAFF. Here the CDR3 DNA reads TGCGCCAGCAGCCAAGACGGGACAGGGCTAATGGAAGCTTTCTTT.

This clonotype was recorded many times. The gene calls are TRBV20-1 and TRBJ1-5, with D perhaps TRBD1 (5 bases). Deletions cut 5 bases from V and 2 bases from J, with 13 bases between. The CDR3 runs to 14 residues. Germline CDR1 DFQATT, CDR2 SNEGSKA (reference sequence). The CDR3 region has the DNA TGCAGTGCTTACAGGTACGCGGGCAATCAGCCCCAGCATTTT. The encoded protein is CSAYRYAGNQPQHF.

V gene TRBV6-2 or TRBV6-3 combines with J gene TRBJ1-1, with D unclear. CDR1 and CDR2 from the germline V gene are MNHEY and SVGEGT. CDR3 length: 13 amino acids. Trimming stripped 6 bases from V and 4 bases from J, with 12 bases between. In nucleotides, the CDR3 is TGTGCCAGCAGGTGGTCAGAAGGCACTGAAGCTTTCTTT. It translates to CASRWSEGTEAFF.

This clonotype occurred many times. V gene TRBV6-5 combines with J gene TRBJ2-3; 7 bases match TRBD1. Germline lookup yields CDR1 MNHEY and CDR2 SVGAGI. The CDR3 is 15 amino acids. After removal of 5 bases from V and 1 base from J, the junction contained 6 bases not matched to a gene. The CDR3 here is CASSPDRRGTDTQYF. CDR3 DNA: TGTGCCAGCAGTCCGGACAGGAGAGGCACAGATACGCAGTATTTT.

This clonotype was counted ten times or more. The junction does not match germline at one end; this may be a read error. The J gene is TRBJ1-1, the V gene TRBV7-7; D is unresolved. Germline V gene sequence: CDR1 SSHAT, CDR2 FNYEAQ (reference sequence). The CDR3 consists of 13 residues. Here the CDR3 DNA reads TGTGCTAGCAGCATCGATCGGGACACTGAAGCTTTCTTT. Its translation: CASSIDRDTEAFF. The full variable domain, in which reference TRBV7-7 and TRBJ1-1 provide the parts outside the CDR3, is GAGVSQSPRYKVTKRGQDVTLRCDPISSHATLYWYQQALGQGPEFLTYFNYEAQPDKSGLPSDRFSAERPEGSISTLTIQRTEQRDSAMYRCASSIDRDTEAFFGQGTRLTVV.

This clonotype has ten or more counts. The rearrangement joins TRBV6-5 to TRBJ1-2, with 8 bases identical to TRBD1. The CDR3 spans 14 residues. Germline CDR1 reads MNHEY; CDR2 reads SVGAGI. V lost 2 bases and J lost 4; bases outside the gene matches: 3. CDR3 DNA: TGTGCCAGCAGTTACCAACAGGGGGTCTATGGCTACACCTTC. Its translation is CASSYQQGVYGYTF.

The chain carries TRBV20-1 and TRBJ2-2; 7 bases align to TRBD1. Germline CDR1 and CDR2: DFQATT and SNEGSKA (reference sequence). The J segment lost 5 bases and the V segment lost 0 bases, leaving 6 bases of the junction unmatched. The CDR3 is 15 residues long. The DNA of the CDR3 is TGCAGTGCTAGAGATTCGGGACAGCTAACCGGGGAGCTGTTTTTT. It yields the protein CSARDSGQLTGELFF.